These 28 T cell receptor beta chains were sequenced from one sample in a study of T cells in women clearing cervical HPV infection. TCRdb keeps only in-frame clones here, not all; method: immunoSEQ multiplex PCR. This table lists about 23,000 clones. Sample: blood buffy coat. The receptors stem from a woman between 18 and 70 years old with a cervical HPV16 infection that either progressed to CIN3+ or cleared (not recorded which).

As for this clone: The DNA ends 3 residues before the CDR3 does, and the rest of the CDR3 is filled in from the germline J gene. The gene calls are TRBV20-1 and TRBJ2-1; maybe TRBD2 (6 bases). This CDR3 is built from 17 residues. Per germline, CDR1 DFQATT and CDR2 SNEGSKA (reference sequence). Trimming took 2 bases from V and 4 from J, leaving 21 bases between them. The CDR3 DNA, read in part, is TGCAGTGCTAGAACCTATGAAGCGGGTATTACTTACAATGAG. It yields the protein CSARTYEAGITYNE. The whole CDR3 protein is CSARTYEAGITYNEQFF.

Judged by frequency, this clone is medium-sized (0.01 to 0.1%). The CDR3 end is not reached by the read, which stops 3 residues before it; the germline J gene fills it in. The chain couples TRBV10-3 to TRBJ2-2; TRBD1 might be the D (5 bases). Per the germline V gene, CDR1 is ENHRY and CDR2 is SYGVKD. The CDR3 is 16 amino acids. Trimming took 2 bases from V and 4 from J, leaving 14 bases between them. CDR3 loop: CAISEGHLGSTGELFF. The sequenced part of the CDR3 DNA is TGTGCCATCAGTGAGGGACACCTGGGGTCCACCGGGGAG.

Concerning this clone itself: The CDR3 end lies 3 residues beyond the end of the read and is filled in from the germline J gene. The J gene is TRBJ2-2, the V gene TRBV30, with TRBD1 as a possible D gene (6 bases). The germline gives CDR1 GTSNPN, CDR2 SVGIG (reference sequence). There are 12 residues in the CDR3. The CDR3 reads CAWSQGSPSLFF. The DNA read from the CDR3 is TGTGCCTGGAGTCAGGGGAGCCCTTCG.

Comments on this clone: The read stops 3 residues short of the end of the CDR3; the missing end is completed from the germline J gene. The chain links TRBV27 to TRBJ2-7, with TRBD1 matching 10 bases. This CDR3 region has 15 residues. CDR1 is MNHEY, CDR2 SMNVEV, per germline (reference sequence). V shed 1 base, J shed 4 bases, and the junction held 4 bases outside the gene matches. The sequenced part of the CDR3 DNA is TGTGCCAGCAGTTTATGGGGACAGGGGTTTTACGAG. Translated: CASSLWGQGFYE. The complete CDR3 protein is CASSLWGQGFYEQYF.

As to this clone: The read finishes 3 residues shy of the CDR3 end, and the germline J gene is used to complete it. The chain links TRBV2 to TRBJ1-2; possibly TRBD1 for D (5 bases). The germline gives CDR1 SNHLY, CDR2 FYNNEI. The CDR3 totals 16 residues. The V gene lost 1 base and the J gene lost 4 bases, with 16 bases spanning the gap. CDR3 loop: CASSEERWAGIYGYTF. Incomplete CDR3 DNA: TGTGCCAGCAGTGAAGAAAGGTGGGCAGGGATCTATGGC.

Concerning this clone: The read is 3 residues too short to cover the CDR3 end, so that end is filled in from the germline J gene. This chain links TRBV11-2 with TRBJ2-7; the D is unclear. V was pared by 1 base and J by 2 bases, with 9 bases between. The germline gives CDR1 SGHAT, CDR2 FQNNGV. The CDR3 is made up of 14 amino acids. The CDR3 region is CASSLAGTAYEQYF. Partial CDR3 DNA: TGTGCCAGCAGCTTAGCAGGAACGGCCTACGAG.

With regard to this clone: The CDR3 end falls 3 residues outside the read, so it is completed with the germline J gene. The chain is built from TRBV7-6 and TRBJ2-1; tentatively, D is TRBD2 (6 bases). This CDR3 contains 17 residues. Germline assignment: CDR1 SGHVS and CDR2 FNYEAQ. V was trimmed by 2 bases and J by 7 bases, leaving 21 bases between them. The covered CDR3 bases are TGTGCCAGCAGCTTAATTTTCCAGAGCGGGTATCGGAATGAG. As protein: CASSLIFQSGYRNE. In full, the CDR3 is CASSLIFQSGYRNEQFF.

With regard to this clone: The DNA ends 3 residues before the CDR3 does, and the rest of the CDR3 is filled in from the germline J gene. The chain uses TRBV29-1 and TRBJ1-2; 9 nucleotides match TRBD1. The CDR3 has 15 amino acids. CDR1 SQVTM and CDR2 ANQGSEA come from the germline V gene. The V and J ends lost 7 bases and 4 bases, in that order; junction bases with no gene match: 13. The chain's CDR3 is CSGGTGTGLPYGYTF. CDR3 bases read: TGCAGCGGGGGGACCGGGACAGGGCTCCCCTATGGC.

Notes on this clone: The sequence runs out 3 residues before the end of the CDR3; the remainder is reconstructed from the germline J gene. The chain recombines TRBV6-2 or TRBV6-3 with TRBJ1-1; 11 bases match TRBD1. Germline V gene sequence: CDR1 MNHEY, CDR2 SVGEGT. CDR3 length: 14 amino acids. Germline trimming cut 11 bases from V and 4 bases from J; bases unmatched to any gene: 9. CDR3 loop: CAGRDRGDVTEAFF. Partial CDR3 DNA: TGTGCCGGGCGGGACAGGGGGGACGTCACTGAA.

About this clone: The read ends 3 residues early relative to the CDR3; the germline J gene fills the gap. The chain employs TRBV20-1 and TRBJ2-1, with a possible D match to TRBD1 (5 bases). V was cut by 5 bases and J by 8 bases, with 19 bases left in between. CDR1 is DFQATT, CDR2 SNEGSKA, per germline (reference sequence). This CDR3 has 14 residues. The CDR3 reads CSALTGWGSDEQFF. Partial CDR3 DNA: TGCAGTGCTCTAACAGGATGGGGTTCCGATGAG.

Notes on this clone: The CDR3 end lies 3 residues beyond the end of the read and is filled in from the germline J gene. The chain links TRBV6-2 or TRBV6-3 to TRBJ1-2; TRBD1 matches at 9 bases. CDR1 is MNHEY, CDR2 SVGEGT, per germline. CDR3 length: 17 amino acids. J was trimmed by 4 bases and V by 6 bases; bases with no gene match: 15. CDR3: CASSLRDRVIESYGYTF. The CDR3 bases that were read are TGTGCCAGCAGCCTCCGGGACAGGGTAATTGAAAGCTATGGC.

As concerns this clone: Sequencing ends 3 residues short of the CDR3 end; the germline J gene provides the rest. The chain recombines TRBV29-1 with TRBJ2-1, with D uncertain. The CDR3 is made up of 13 amino acids. CDR1 SQVTM and CDR2 ANQGSEA come from the germline V gene. V was clipped by 5 bases and J by 4 bases, with 12 bases between them. CDR3: CSVLGEGYNEQFF. The sequenced CDR3 bases are TGCAGCGTTTTGGGTGAAGGGTACAATGAG.

Points on this clone: The read ends 3 residues shy of where the CDR3 ends; the end is completed using the germline J gene. This rearrangement joins TRBV7-9 to TRBJ1-2, with no clear D. Per germline, CDR1 SEHNR and CDR2 FQNEAQ (reference sequence). V was cut by 5 bases and J by 6 bases, with 19 bases left in between. CDR3 size: 15 residues. The sequenced part of the CDR3 DNA is TGTGCCAGCAGCAGAAAACAACTCGGAGGGCATGGC. Translation gives CASSRKQLGGHG. From start to end, the CDR3 is CASSRKQLGGHGYTF.

Note on this clone: The read ends 3 residues before the CDR3 terminus; that terminus is restored from the germline J gene. The V and J genes are TRBV6-1 and TRBJ2-4; 10 nucleotides match TRBD1. The germline V gene has CDR1 MNHNS and CDR2 SASEGT. The V gene end was trimmed by 2 bases and the J gene end by 6 bases; junction bases not matched to a gene: 1. The CDR3 extends over 14 amino acids. CDR3 amino acids: CASSERDRGNIQYF. The sequenced CDR3 bases are TGTGCCAGCAGTGAACGGGACAGGGGAAACATT.

About this clone: Read coverage stops 3 residues before the CDR3 terminus; the germline J gene supplies the remainder. This chain uses TRBV11-1 with TRBJ1-1, with no clear D. CDR1 is SGHAT and CDR2 is FQDESV in the germline V gene (reference sequence). This CDR3 comprises 14 residues. The V end lost 2 bases, the J end lost 4 bases, and 11 bases lay between the germline ends. CDR3 DNA, as far as it was read: TGTGCCAGCAGCTTAAAACCTAGTAGCACTGAA. Its translation: CASSLKPSSTE. The CDR3, in full, reads CASSLKPSSTEAFF.

On this clone: One end of the junction does not line up with germline, which may come from a read error. CDR3 loop: CASSSRTSGSKDTQYF. CDR3 DNA, as far as it was read: TGTGCCAGCAGCTCTCGGACTAGCGGGAGCAAAGATACG. V and J are TRBV7-8 and TRBJ2-3, with 13 nucleotides matching TRBD2. The read comes to an end 3 residues before the CDR3 does, leaving the germline J gene to fill in the end. This CDR3 has 16 amino acids. Germline values: CDR1 SGHVS, CDR2 FQNEAQ.

As concerns this clone: The read terminates 3 residues ahead of where the CDR3 ends, so the germline J gene completes it. This chain uses TRBV29-1 with TRBJ2-1; D is uncertain. This CDR3 spans 13 amino acids. Trimming pared 5 bases from V and 4 bases from J, leaving 12 bases between. Germline V gives CDR1 SQVTM, CDR2 ANQGSEA. The DNA read from the CDR3 is TGCAGCGTTAGTATGAGCATATACAATGAG. This gives the protein CSVSMSIYNE. From start to end, the CDR3 is CSVSMSIYNEQFF.

Worth noting for this clone: With the read ending 3 residues before the CDR3 end, the germline J gene is used to fill in that end. The chain employs TRBV10-3 and TRBJ1-1; D gene uncertain. This CDR3 contains 13 residues. The V end was cut by 8 bases, the J end by 1 base, with 11 bases between. Germline loops: CDR1 ENHRY, CDR2 SYGVKD. The sequenced CDR3 bases are TGTGCCATCGGAACTATTGGGAACACTGAA. It specifies CAIGTIGNTE. The CDR3, in full, reads CAIGTIGNTEAFF.

With regard to this clone: The read comes to an end 3 residues before the CDR3 does, leaving the germline J gene to fill in the end. The genes are TRBV2 and TRBJ1-2; D perhaps matches TRBD1 (5 bases). Germline CDR1 reads SNHLY; CDR2 reads FYNNEI. The CDR3 runs 12 residues. The CDR3 loop reads CASSEPGYDYTF. The sequenced CDR3 bases are TGTGCCAGCAGTGAACCAGGGTACGAC.

Here the CDR3 reads CASSSLAGAEETQYF. Partial CDR3 DNA: TGTGCCAGCAGCTCGTTAGCGGGAGCCGAAGAGACG. This rearrangement joins TRBV7-9 to TRBJ2-3; 9 nucleotides match TRBD2. The read ends 3 residues early relative to the CDR3; the germline J gene fills the gap. CDR3 length: 15 residues. Per the germline V gene, CDR1 is SEHNR and CDR2 is FQNEAQ (reference sequence).

A remark on this clone: The read falls 3 residues short of the CDR3 end, and the missing part is taken from the germline J gene. V gene TRBV7-2 combines with J gene TRBJ1-2, with D possibly matching TRBD1 (5 bases). CDR3 length: 12 residues. Germline V gives CDR1 SGHTA, CDR2 FQGNSA. The CDR3 sequence is CASSWGTDTYTF. The sequenced CDR3 bases are TGTGCCAGCAGCTGGGGCACAGATACC.

Regarding this clone: The read terminates 3 residues ahead of where the CDR3 ends, so the germline J gene completes it. The V gene is TRBV12-3 or TRBV12-4, the J gene TRBJ2-7; 8 bases are a match to TRBD1. There are 14 residues in the CDR3. V lost 3 bases and J lost 2; bases outside the gene matches: 3. CDR3 DNA (partial): TGTGCCAGCAGTTTGACAGGGGATACCTACGAG. Its protein is CASSLTGDTYE. The CDR3 as a whole reads CASSLTGDTYEQYF.

The sequenced part of the CDR3 DNA is TGTGCCAGTACCCAGGACAGGGGGTTGCGTGGT. This gives the protein CASTQDRGLRG. The full CDR3 reads CASTQDRGLRGQYF. The rearrangement joins TRBV19 to TRBJ2-4, with TRBD1 matching 10 bases. The sequenced fragment ends 3 residues before the CDR3 boundary, so the rest is inferred from the germline J gene. Germline CDR1 reads LNHDA; CDR2 reads SQIVND (reference sequence). The CDR3 runs to 14 residues.

The CDR3 reads CASSLGTGGQETQYF. The DNA read from the CDR3 is TGTGCCAGCAGCTTGGGGACAGGGGGACAAGAGACC. This sequence joins TRBV5-4 and TRBJ2-5; 10 bases agree with TRBD1. The read ends 3 residues before the CDR3 terminus; that terminus is restored from the germline J gene. From germline, CDR1 is SGHNT and CDR2 YYREEE (reference sequence). The CDR3 sequence is 15 residues long. J lost 2 bases, V lost 0 bases, and 1 base had no gene match.

To note about this clone: With the read ending 3 residues before the CDR3 end, the germline J gene is used to fill in that end. The chain uses TRBV2 and TRBJ2-2, with D tentatively TRBD2 (5 bases). Germline assignment: CDR1 SNHLY and CDR2 FYNNEI. V lost 3 bases and J lost 0, with 11 bases in between. CDR3 length: 16 amino acids. CDR3 DNA, as far as it was read: TGTGCCAGCAGTGAGACGGGGTTAGCGAACACCGGGGAG. This encodes CASSETGLANTGE. The whole CDR3 sequence is CASSETGLANTGELFF.

With respect to this clone: Read coverage stops 3 residues before the CDR3 terminus; the germline J gene supplies the remainder. The chain has TRBV10-3 and TRBJ1-2; TRBD1 is a possible D gene (6 bases). CDR3 size: 15 residues. Germline lookup yields CDR1 ENHRY and CDR2 SYGVKD. V gave up 4 bases and J gave up 2 bases, with 14 bases separating them. CDR3 DNA (partial): TGTGCCATCAGTGGAGGGCACAGGGCCAACTATGGC. Its translation is CAISGGHRANYG. The complete CDR3 reads CAISGGHRANYGYTF.

Note on this clone: The read ends 3 residues shy of where the CDR3 ends; the end is completed using the germline J gene. The rearrangement uses TRBV29-1 and TRBJ2-7, with 10 bases fitting TRBD2. V lost 4 bases to trimming and J lost 3 bases; unmatched junction nucleotides: 12. Germline assignment: CDR1 SQVTM and CDR2 ANQGSEA. The CDR3 loop spans 16 amino acids. CDR3 sequence reads: CSVGGVPSGRVYEQYF. CDR3 DNA (partial): TGCAGCGTTGGAGGAGTCCCTAGCGGGAGAGTCTACGAG.

According to its frequency, this clone is medium-sized. The CDR3 bases that were read are TGTGCCAGCAGCAGTGACAGGGCCCGAGGCGATAACGGGGAG. As protein: CASSSDRARGDNGE. The entire CDR3 sequence reads CASSSDRARGDNGELFF. The V gene is TRBV6-2 or TRBV6-3, the J gene TRBJ2-2; 7 bases are a match to TRBD1. The read gets to within 3 residues of the CDR3 end, and the germline J gene fills in the rest. Trimming removed 6 bases from V and 7 bases from J; junction bases left unmatched: 17. CDR3 length: 17 amino acids. Germline V gives CDR1 MNHEY, CDR2 SVGEGT.